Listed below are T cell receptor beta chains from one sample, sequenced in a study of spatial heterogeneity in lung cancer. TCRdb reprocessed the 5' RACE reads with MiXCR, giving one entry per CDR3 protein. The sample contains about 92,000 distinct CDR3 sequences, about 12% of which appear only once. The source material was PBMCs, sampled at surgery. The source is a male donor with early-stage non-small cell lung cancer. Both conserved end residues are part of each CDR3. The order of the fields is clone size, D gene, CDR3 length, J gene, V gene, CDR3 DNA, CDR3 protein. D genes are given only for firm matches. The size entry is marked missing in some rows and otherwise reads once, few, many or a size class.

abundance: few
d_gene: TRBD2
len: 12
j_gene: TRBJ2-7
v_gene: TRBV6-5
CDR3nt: TGTGCCAGCAGTGAGTGGCGGGGGGAGCAGTACTTC
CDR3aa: CASSEWRGEQYF

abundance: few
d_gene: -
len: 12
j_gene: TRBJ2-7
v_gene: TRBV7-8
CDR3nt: TGTGCCAGCAGCTTAGAGTACTACGAGCAGTACTTC
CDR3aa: CASSLEYYEQYF

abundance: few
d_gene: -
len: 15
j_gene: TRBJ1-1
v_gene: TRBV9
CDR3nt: TGTGCCAGCAGCGTAGATCCGGGGGGGATCACTGAAGCTTTCTTT
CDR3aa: CASSVDPGGITEAFF

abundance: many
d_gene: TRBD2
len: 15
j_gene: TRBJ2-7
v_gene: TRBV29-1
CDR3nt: TGCAGCGTTGAAGGCCCCAGCGGGGGCTCCTACGAGCAGTACTTC
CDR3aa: CSVEGPSGGSYEQYF

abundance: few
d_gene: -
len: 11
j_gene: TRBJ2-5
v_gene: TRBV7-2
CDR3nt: TGTGCCAGCAGTAGTTATGAGACCCAGTACTTC
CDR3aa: CASSSYETQYF

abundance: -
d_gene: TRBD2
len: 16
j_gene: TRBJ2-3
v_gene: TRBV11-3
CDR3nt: TGTGCCAGCAGCTACGGAGGGCTAGCGGGAGAAGATACGCAGTATTTT
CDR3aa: CASSYGGLAGEDTQYF

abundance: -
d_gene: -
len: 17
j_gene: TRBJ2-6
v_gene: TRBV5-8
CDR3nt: TGTGCCAGCAGCTTGGGGGGGGCGGTGGCTGGGGCCAACGTCCTGACTTTC
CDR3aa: CASSLGGAVAGANVLTF

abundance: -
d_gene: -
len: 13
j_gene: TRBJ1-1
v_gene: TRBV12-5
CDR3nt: TGTGCTAGTGGTCCGAGTTACAACACTGAAGCTTTCTTT
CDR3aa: CASGPSYNTEAFF

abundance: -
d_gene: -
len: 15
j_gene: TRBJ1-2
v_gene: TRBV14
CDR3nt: TGTGCCAGCAGCCAAGATCGCGGCAGGGCCTATGGCTACACCTTC
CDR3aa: CASSQDRGRAYGYTF

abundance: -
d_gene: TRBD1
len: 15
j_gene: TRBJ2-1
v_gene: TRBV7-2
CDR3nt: TGTGCCAGCAGCTCGACAGGGGGGTCCTACAATGAGCAGTTCTTC
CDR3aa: CASSSTGGSYNEQFF

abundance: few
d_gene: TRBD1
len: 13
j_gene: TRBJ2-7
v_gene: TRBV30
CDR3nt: TGTGCCTGGAGTTTGTCAGGGGGCTACGAGCAGTACTTC
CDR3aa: CAWSLSGGYEQYF

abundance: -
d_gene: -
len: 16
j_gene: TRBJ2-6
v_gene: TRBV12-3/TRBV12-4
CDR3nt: TGTGCCAGCAGTCCGGCACGACAGACTGGGGCCAACGTCCTGACTTTC
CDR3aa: CASSPARQTGANVLTF

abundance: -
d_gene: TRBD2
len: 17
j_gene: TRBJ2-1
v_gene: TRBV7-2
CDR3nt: TGTGCCAGCAGCTTAACGAGGACTAGCGGTGTCAACAATGAGCAGTTCTTC
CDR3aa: CASSLTRTSGVNNEQFF

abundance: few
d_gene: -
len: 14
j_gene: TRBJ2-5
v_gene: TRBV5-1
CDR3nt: TGCGCCAGCAGCTTGGCCAACGGGGCAGAGACCCAGTACTTC
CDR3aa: CASSLANGAETQYF

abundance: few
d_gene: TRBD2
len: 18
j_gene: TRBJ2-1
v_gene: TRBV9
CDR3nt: TGTGCCAGCAGCGTAGCACTAGCGGGGGGCAGCTCCTACAATGAGCAGTTCTTC
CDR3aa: CASSVALAGGSSYNEQFF

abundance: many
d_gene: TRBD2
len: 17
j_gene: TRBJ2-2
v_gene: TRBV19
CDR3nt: TGTGCCAGTAGTATTCGGCTAGCGGGAGTGAACACCGGGGAGCTGTTTTTT
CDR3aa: CASSIRLAGVNTGELFF

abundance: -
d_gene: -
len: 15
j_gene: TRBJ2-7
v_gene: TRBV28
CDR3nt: TGTGCCAGCAGTCCGGGACTCAAAGACTCCTACGAGCAGTACTTC
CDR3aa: CASSPGLKDSYEQYF

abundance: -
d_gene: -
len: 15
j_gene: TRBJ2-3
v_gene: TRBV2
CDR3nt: TGTGCCAGCAGCGGACAGCGTGTTAGCACAGATACGCAGTATTTT
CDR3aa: CASSGQRVSTDTQYF

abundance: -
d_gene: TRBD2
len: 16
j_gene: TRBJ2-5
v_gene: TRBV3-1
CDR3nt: TGTGCCAGCAGCCCTTATCTAGCGGGAGGGCCAGAGACCCAGTACTTC
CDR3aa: CASSPYLAGGPETQYF

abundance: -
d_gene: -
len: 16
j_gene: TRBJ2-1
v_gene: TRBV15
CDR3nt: TGTGCCACCAGCAGAAGTAGCTCCAGCTCCTACAATGAGCAGTTCTTC
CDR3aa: CATSRSSSSSYNEQFF

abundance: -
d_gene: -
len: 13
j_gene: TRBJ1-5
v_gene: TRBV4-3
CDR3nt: TGCGCCAGCAGCCAAAGCCGGAATCAGCCCCAGCATTTT
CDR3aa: CASSQSRNQPQHF

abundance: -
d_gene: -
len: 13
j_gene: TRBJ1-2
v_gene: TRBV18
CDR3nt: TGTGCCAGCTCACCCGCCGGTGTTTCCGGCTACACCTTC
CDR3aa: CASSPAGVSGYTF

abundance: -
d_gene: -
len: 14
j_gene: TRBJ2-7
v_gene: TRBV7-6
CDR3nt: TGTGCCAGCAGCTCCAAACTAGTCCCTTACGAGCAGTACTTC
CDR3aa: CASSSKLVPYEQYF

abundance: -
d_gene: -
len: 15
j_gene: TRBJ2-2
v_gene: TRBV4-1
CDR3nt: TGCGCCAGCAGCCAAGAGGGGGCAGGGCCGTCGGAGCTGTTTTTT
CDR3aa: CASSQEGAGPSELFF

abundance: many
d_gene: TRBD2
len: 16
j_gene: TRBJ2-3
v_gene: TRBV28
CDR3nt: TGTGCCAGCAGTCCCCAAGCGGGAGGCTCGAAAGATACGCAGTATTTT
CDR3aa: CASSPQAGGSKDTQYF

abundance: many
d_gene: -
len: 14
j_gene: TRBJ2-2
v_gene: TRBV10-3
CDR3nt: TGTGCCATCAGAGGGACACTCCCCAACGGGGAGCTGTTTTTT
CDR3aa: CAIRGTLPNGELFF

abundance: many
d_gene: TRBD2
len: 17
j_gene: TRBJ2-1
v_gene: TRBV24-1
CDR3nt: TGTGCCACCAGTGACAAGACTAGCGGGGGGTACTACAATGAGCAGTTCTTC
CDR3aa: CATSDKTSGGYYNEQFF

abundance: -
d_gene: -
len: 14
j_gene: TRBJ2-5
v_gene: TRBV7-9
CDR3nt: TGTGCCAGCAGCCCCCGTTCAGGTGCAGAGACCCAGTACTTC
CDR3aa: CASSPRSGAETQYF

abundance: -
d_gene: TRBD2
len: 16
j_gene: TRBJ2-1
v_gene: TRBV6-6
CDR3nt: TGTGCCAGCAGACCTGCCCTAGCGGGGAACTACAATGAGCAGTTCTTC
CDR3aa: CASRPALAGNYNEQFF

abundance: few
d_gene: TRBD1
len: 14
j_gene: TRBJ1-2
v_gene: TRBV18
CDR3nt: TGTGCCAGCTCACCCAAATTAACAGGGGATGGCTACACCTTC
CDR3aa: CASSPKLTGDGYTF

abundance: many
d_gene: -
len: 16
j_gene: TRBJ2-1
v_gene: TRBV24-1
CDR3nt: TGTGCCACCAGTGAGGCCTCCGGGACGGTTAAGGATGAGCAGTTCTTC
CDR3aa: CATSEASGTVKDEQFF

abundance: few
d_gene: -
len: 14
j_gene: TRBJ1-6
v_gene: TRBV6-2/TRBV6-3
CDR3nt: TGTGCCAGCAGACCCCCCGGAGAAAATTCACCCCTCCACTTT
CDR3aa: CASRPPGENSPLHF

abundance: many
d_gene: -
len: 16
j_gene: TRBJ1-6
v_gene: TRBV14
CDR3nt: TGTGCCAGCAGCCCGACAGTGAACTCCTATAATTCACCCCTCCACTTT
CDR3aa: CASSPTVNSYNSPLHF

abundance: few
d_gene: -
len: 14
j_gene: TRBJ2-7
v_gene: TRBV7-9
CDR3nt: TGTGCCAGCAGCTTTGGGACGGGGTCGGACGAGCAGTACTTC
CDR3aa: CASSFGTGSDEQYF

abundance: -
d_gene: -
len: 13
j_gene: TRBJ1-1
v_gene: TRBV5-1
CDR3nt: TGCGCCAGCAGCCCCCACGGGAACACTGAAGCTCTCTTT
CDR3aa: CASSPHGNTEALF

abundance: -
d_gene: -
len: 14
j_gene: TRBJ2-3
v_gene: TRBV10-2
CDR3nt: TGCGCCAGCCGAGGGGGGGGGAGCACAGATACGCAGTATTTT
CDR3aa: CASRGGGSTDTQYF

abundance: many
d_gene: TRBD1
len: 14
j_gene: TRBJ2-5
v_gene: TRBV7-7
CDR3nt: TGTGCTAGCAGCCCGCGGACAGGGACGAAGACCCAGTACTTC
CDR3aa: CASSPRTGTKTQYF

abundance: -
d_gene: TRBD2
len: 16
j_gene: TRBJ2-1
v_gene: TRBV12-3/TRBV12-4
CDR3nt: TGTGCCAGCAGTTTAGCGCTAACGGCGGGGGTCAATGAGCAGTTCTTC
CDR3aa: CASSLALTAGVNEQFF

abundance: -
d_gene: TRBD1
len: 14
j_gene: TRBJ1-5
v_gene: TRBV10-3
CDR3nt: TGTGCCATCAGTGGGACAGGCGGCAATCAGCCCCAGCATTTT
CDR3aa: CAISGTGGNQPQHF

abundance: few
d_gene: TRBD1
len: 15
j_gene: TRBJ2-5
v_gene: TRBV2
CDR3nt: TGTGCCAGCAGCGAGGGACAGGGCCTACAAGAGACCCAGTACTTC
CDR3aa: CASSEGQGLQETQYF

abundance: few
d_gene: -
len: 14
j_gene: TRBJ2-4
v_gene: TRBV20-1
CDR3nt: TGCAGTGCTAGAGATCATCGGGCCAAAAACATTCAGTACTTC
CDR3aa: CSARDHRAKNIQYF

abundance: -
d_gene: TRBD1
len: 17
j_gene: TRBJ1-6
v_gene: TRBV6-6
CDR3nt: TGTGCCAGCAGTTACGGGGCCCACAGGGGGCTAGGGTCACCCCTCCACTTT
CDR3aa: CASSYGAHRGLGSPLHF

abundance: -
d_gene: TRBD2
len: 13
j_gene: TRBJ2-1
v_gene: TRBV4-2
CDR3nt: TGTGCCAGCAGCCAAGGACTAGCCTTCGCCCTGTTCTTC
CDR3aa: CASSQGLAFALFF

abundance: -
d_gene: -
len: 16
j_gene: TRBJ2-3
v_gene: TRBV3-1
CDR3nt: TGTGCCAGCAGCCAAGATTTCGGGGGCCGCCTCGGTACGCAGTATTTT
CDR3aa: CASSQDFGGRLGTQYF

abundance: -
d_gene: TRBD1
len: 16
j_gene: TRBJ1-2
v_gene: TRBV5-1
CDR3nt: TGCGCCAGCAGCGTGGACGGCAGGGGGTTTTCCCATGGCTACACCTTC
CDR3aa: CASSVDGRGFSHGYTF

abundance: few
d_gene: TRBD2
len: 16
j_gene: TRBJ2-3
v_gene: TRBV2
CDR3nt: TGTGCCAGCAGTCCGCCGACTAGCGGGTTCCCAGATACGCAGTATTTT
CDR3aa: CASSPPTSGFPDTQYF

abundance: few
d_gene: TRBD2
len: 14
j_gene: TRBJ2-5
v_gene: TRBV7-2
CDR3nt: TGTGCCAGCAGCTTAAATAGCGGGAGTGAGACCCAGTACTTC
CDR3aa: CASSLNSGSETQYF

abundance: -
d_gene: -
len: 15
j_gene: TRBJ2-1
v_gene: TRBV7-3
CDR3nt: TGTGCCAGCAGTGAGGGCAGGGTCGGGTACAATGAGCAGTTCTTC
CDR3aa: CASSEGRVGYNEQFF